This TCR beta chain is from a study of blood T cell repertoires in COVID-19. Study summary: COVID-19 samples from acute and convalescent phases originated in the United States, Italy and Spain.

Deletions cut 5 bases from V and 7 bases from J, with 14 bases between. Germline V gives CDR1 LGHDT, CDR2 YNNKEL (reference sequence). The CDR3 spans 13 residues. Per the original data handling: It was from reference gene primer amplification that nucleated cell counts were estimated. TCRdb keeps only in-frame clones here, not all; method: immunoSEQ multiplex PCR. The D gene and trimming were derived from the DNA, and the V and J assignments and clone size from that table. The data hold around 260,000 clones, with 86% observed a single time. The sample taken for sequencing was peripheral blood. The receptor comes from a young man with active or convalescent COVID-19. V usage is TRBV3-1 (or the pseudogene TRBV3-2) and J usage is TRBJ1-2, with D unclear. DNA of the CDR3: TGTGCCAGCAGCTCCCGGTTACTTCGTGGCTACACCTTC. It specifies CASSSRLLRGYTF.